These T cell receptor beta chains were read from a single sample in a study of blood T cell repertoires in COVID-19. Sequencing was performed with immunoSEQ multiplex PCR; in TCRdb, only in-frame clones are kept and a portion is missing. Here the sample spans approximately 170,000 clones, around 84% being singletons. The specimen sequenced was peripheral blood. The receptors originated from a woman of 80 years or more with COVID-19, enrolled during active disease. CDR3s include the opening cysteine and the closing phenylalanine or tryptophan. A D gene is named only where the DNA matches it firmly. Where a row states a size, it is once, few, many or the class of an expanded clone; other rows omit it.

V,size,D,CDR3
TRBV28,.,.,CASREGFSEAFF
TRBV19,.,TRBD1,CASRQTGGGETQYF
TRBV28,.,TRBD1,CASSFRGGAWPQHF
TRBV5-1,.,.,CASSPSGASYNEQFF
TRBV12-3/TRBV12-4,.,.,CASGSGDYNEQFF
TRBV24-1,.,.,CATSDPRSGQPQHF
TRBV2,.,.,CASSGGGLGYGYTF
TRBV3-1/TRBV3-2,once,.,CASSQSGGKGGAFF
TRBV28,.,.,CASSPPGVSYNEQFF
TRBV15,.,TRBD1,CATSTLFDRGLTEAFF
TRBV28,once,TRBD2,CASKEGAGGRAGDTQYF
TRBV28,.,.,CASSLLGQPQHF
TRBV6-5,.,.,CASSDTGVRVDYTF
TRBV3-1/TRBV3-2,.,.,CASSQLGQNTEAFF
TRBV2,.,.,CASLLNEQFF
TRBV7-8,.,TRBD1,CASSRGDRPYEQYF
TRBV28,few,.,CASSLWRASVGSPLHF
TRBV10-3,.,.,CAISERRGYGYTF
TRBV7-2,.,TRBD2,CASSLSGANNEQFF
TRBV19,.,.,CASSIDYSLNTEAFF
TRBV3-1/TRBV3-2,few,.,CASSQGGSNQPQHF
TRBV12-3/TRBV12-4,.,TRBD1,CASSQGEVYGYTF
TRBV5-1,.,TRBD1,CASSLGTGVGQPQHF
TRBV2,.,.,CASRSGMGSNQPQHF
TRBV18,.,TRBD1,CASSPPGQNYEQYF
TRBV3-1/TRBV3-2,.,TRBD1,CASSPGSGTGSNQPQHF
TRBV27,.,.,CASSGGLDRGELFF
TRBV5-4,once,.,CASSFGGTNTGELFF
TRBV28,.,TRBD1,CASSRRDSWNEKLFF
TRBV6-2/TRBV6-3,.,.,CASSVQAGYEQYF
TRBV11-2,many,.,CASSLHYTEAFF